This T cell receptor beta chain comes out of a study of graft-versus-host responses after intestinal transplantation. Study overall: Among the recipients, transplants were multivisceral, liver-intestinal, or isolated intestinal. All recipients got anti-thymocyte globulin induction, then tacrolimus and steroids for around three years. Study results and caveats: Patients who carried graft-donor T cell macrochimerism also had high graft-versus-host to host-versus-graft clonal ratios in their allografts. Early HvG declines after transplant were associated with peak circulating GvH clone levels.

This clone was recorded only once. Antigen unknown. TCRdb's table, derived via immunoSEQ multiplex PCR, lists solely in-frame clones and lacks some. The table shows roughly 3,000 clones, with roughly 91% occurring only once. This TCR was sampled from a human patient who received an intestinal transplant, so some T cells may come from the graft donor. Sequenced here: bone marrow, sampled more than 350 days after transplant.

The CDR3 DNA sequence: TGTGCCAGCAGTTTAGGACGACTAGCGGGAGATTTTAGCACAGATACGCAGTATTTT. This encodes CASSLGRLAGDFSTDTQYF. The chain has TRBV28 and TRBJ2-3, with TRBD2 matching 12 bases. Germline V gene data show CDR1 as MDHEN and CDR2 as SYDVKM. V dropped 2 bases and J dropped 0; count of bases not matched to a gene: 9. The CDR3 has 19 amino acids.